A selection of T cell receptor beta chains follows, all from one sample in a study of low-dose radiotherapy and immunotherapy resistance in tumors. TCRdb re-called the reads with MiXCR, one entry per CDR3 protein. The repertoire holds around 69,000 distinct CDR3 sequences, with approximately 31% as singletons. Sequencing was performed on PBMCs, taken before treatment. These receptors were taken from a female donor with ovarian cancer. Each CDR3 is given with its conserved first and last residue. Fields, in order: V gene, J gene, D gene, clone size, CDR3 protein, CDR3 DNA. A D gene is named only where the DNA matches it firmly. Clone size, where shown, is once, few, many, or a class for clones that have expanded.

v_call: TRBV7-9
j_call: TRBJ2-1
d_call: .
clone_size: .
cdr3_aa: CASGGRDNEQFF
cdr3_nt: TGTGCCAGCGGAGGCAGGGACAATGAGCAGTTCTTC

v_call: TRBV5-1
j_call: TRBJ2-3
d_call: TRBD2
clone_size: many
cdr3_aa: CASSLDPRASGSTDTQYF
cdr3_nt: TGCGCCAGCAGCTTGGACCCCCGGGCTAGCGGTAGCACAGATACGCAGTATTTT

v_call: TRBV28
j_call: TRBJ2-2
d_call: TRBD1
clone_size: once
cdr3_aa: CASSLMRDRLNTGELFF
cdr3_nt: TGTGCCAGCAGTCTTATGCGGGACAGGCTTAACACCGGGGAGCTGTTTTTT

v_call: TRBV12-3/TRBV12-4
j_call: TRBJ2-3
d_call: TRBD2
clone_size: .
cdr3_aa: CASSLSSGGGDTQYF
cdr3_nt: TGTGCCAGCAGTTTATCCAGCGGGGGAGGTGATACGCAGTATTTT

v_call: TRBV25-1
j_call: TRBJ2-1
d_call: TRBD2
clone_size: many
cdr3_aa: CASSDSGGSYNEQFF
cdr3_nt: TGTGCCAGCAGTGATTCGGGGGGTTCCTACAATGAGCAGTTCTTC

v_call: TRBV7-9
j_call: TRBJ2-1
d_call: TRBD1
clone_size: once
cdr3_aa: CASSKTGSPYNEQFF
cdr3_nt: TGTGCCAGCAGCAAGACAGGGTCCCCCTACAATGAGCAGTTCTTC

v_call: TRBV5-6
j_call: TRBJ2-1
d_call: TRBD1
clone_size: few
cdr3_aa: CASSLGTGLNEQFF
cdr3_nt: TGTGCCAGCAGCTTGGGGACAGGGCTAAATGAGCAGTTCTTC

v_call: TRBV27
j_call: TRBJ2-7
d_call: TRBD2
clone_size: few
cdr3_aa: CASSSRAGVYEQYF
cdr3_nt: TGTGCCAGCAGTTCAAGGGCGGGGGTCTACGAGCAGTACTTC

v_call: TRBV30
j_call: TRBJ1-1
d_call: .
clone_size: .
cdr3_aa: CAWSKGTEAFF
cdr3_nt: TGTGCCTGGAGTAAGGGCACTGAAGCTTTCTTT

v_call: TRBV6-2/TRBV6-3
j_call: TRBJ1-2
d_call: .
clone_size: many
cdr3_aa: CASTSWANYGYTF
cdr3_nt: TGTGCCAGCACCTCCTGGGCTAACTATGGCTACACCTTC

v_call: TRBV28
j_call: TRBJ2-5
d_call: TRBD1
clone_size: many
cdr3_aa: CASNLQGETQYF
cdr3_nt: TGTGCCAGCAATTTACAGGGGGAGACCCAGTACTTC

v_call: TRBV27
j_call: TRBJ2-3
d_call: .
clone_size: many
cdr3_aa: CASSSLDTTDTQYF
cdr3_nt: TGTGCCAGCAGTTCATTAGACACCACAGATACGCAGTATTTT

v_call: TRBV6-1
j_call: TRBJ2-7
d_call: .
clone_size: many
cdr3_aa: CASGTYYEQYF
cdr3_nt: TGTGCCAGCGGGACGTACTACGAGCAGTACTTC

v_call: TRBV11-3
j_call: TRBJ2-1
d_call: TRBD1
clone_size: many
cdr3_aa: CASSLGGQGVQFF
cdr3_nt: TGTGCCAGCAGCTTAGGGGGACAGGGAGTTCAGTTCTTC

v_call: TRBV5-1
j_call: TRBJ2-1
d_call: .
clone_size: .
cdr3_aa: CASSLDLAAYNEQFF
cdr3_nt: TGCGCCAGCAGCTTGGATTTAGCGGCTTACAATGAGCAGTTCTTC

v_call: TRBV11-2
j_call: TRBJ2-7
d_call: TRBD2
clone_size: many
cdr3_aa: CASSSGRNRDYSYEQYF
cdr3_nt: TGTGCCAGCAGCTCCGGTAGGAACCGGGACTACTCCTACGAGCAGTACTTC